This TCR beta chain stems from a study of blood T cell repertoires in COVID-19. At the level of the study: The United States, Italy and Spain provided the acute and convalescent COVID-19 samples. In each case, the material was cDNA or gDNA derived from T cells, B-cell-depleted T cells, or PBMCs.

Original data processing: Quantification of nucleated cells was approximated via reference gene primer amplification. Clones were sequenced by immunoSEQ multiplex PCR, and TCRdb holds only the in-frame ones, with some missing. The V and J calls and clone size were taken over from that table, and D and trimming were inferred from the DNA. The sample comprises over 90,000 clones, about 90% of which are singletons, and about 20% rests with the top ten. The CDR3 totals 13 residues. Trimming shortened V by 4 bases and J by 1 base, and 10 bases separated the two germline ends. The germline V gene has CDR1 SQVTM and CDR2 ANQGSEA.

This TCR came from a human donor in a cohort sampled during active COVID-19. V gene TRBV29-1 combines with J gene TRBJ1-1; perhaps TRBD1 as D (5 bases). The sequencing sample was made of peripheral blood. CDR3 sequence: CSVVWGSNTEAFF. CDR3 in DNA: TGCAGCGTTGTCTGGGGCTCGAACACTGAAGCTTTCTTT.